These 17 T cell receptor beta chains share one sample of origin, sequenced in a study of T cell responses to AZD1222 COVID-19 vaccine. Sequenced by immunoSEQ multiplex PCR; TCRdb stores in-frame clones only, minus some. Of about 100,000 clones in the sample, approximately 89% were seen once. Sequenced material: peripheral blood, taken on day 0 of MenACWY control vaccination. All receptors derive from an adult in good health.

The chain is built from TRBV4-1 and TRBJ1-4; D not certain. Per the germline V gene, CDR1 is MGHRA and CDR2 is YSYEKL. This CDR3 has 15 residues. The ends were cut back, 5 bases at V and 0 bases at J, with 10 bases in the middle. The CDR3 loop reads CASSSPGATNEKLFF. In DNA form, the CDR3 reads TGCGCCAGCAGCTCCCCCGGGGCAACTAATGAAAAACTGTTTTTT.

The gene calls are TRBV3-1 (or the pseudogene TRBV3-2) and TRBJ1-1; possibly TRBD1 for D (6 bases). This CDR3 contains 13 residues. From germline, CDR1 is LGHDT and CDR2 YNNKEL (reference sequence). Trimming took 2 bases from V and 7 from J, leaving 11 bases between them. CDR3 DNA: TGTGCCAGCAGCCAAATGCAGGGGTATGAAGCTTTCTTT. This translates into CASSQMQGYEAFF.

This chain connects TRBV5-1 to TRBJ2-7; possible D gene TRBD2, 7 bases. V shed 3 bases and J shed 6 bases, with 19 bases lying between them. CDR1 and CDR2 from the germline V gene are SGHRS and YFSETQ. The CDR3 sequence is 15 residues long. The CDR3 protein is CASSYPVFGGREQYF. CDR3 in DNA: TGCGCCAGCAGCTACCCCGTCTTCGGGGGGCGCGAGCAGTACTTC.

V is TRBV11-3 and J is TRBJ1-3, with D hard to call. There are 14 residues in the CDR3. V was trimmed by 4 bases and J by 3 bases, leaving 10 bases between them. Germline CDR1 is SGHNT and CDR2 is YENEEA. CDR3 protein: CASSSKADGNTIYF. The CDR3 DNA sequence: TGTGCCAGCAGCTCAAAGGCCGATGGAAACACCATATATTTT. Full variable domain (missing parts from reference TRBV11-3 and TRBJ1-3): EAGVVQSPRYKIIEKKQPVAFWCNPISGHNTLYWYLQNLGQGPELLIRYENEEAVDDSQLPKDRFSAERLKGVDSTLKIQPAELGDSAVYLCASSSKADGNTIYFGEGSWLTVV.

This clone is a singleton in its sample. The chain has TRBV2 and TRBJ1-3; 9 bases line up with TRBD1. With 7 bases clipped from V and 6 bases from J, the junction kept 4 bases outside the gene matches. The CDR3 is made up of 13 amino acids. The germline CDR1 and CDR2 sequences are SNHLY and FYNNEI. The CDR3 DNA is TGTGCCAGCATTCGGACAGGGGTAAACACCATATATTTT. Translated, it gives CASIRTGVNTIYF.

The gene calls are TRBV30 and TRBJ1-1; D uncertain. V dropped 4 bases and J dropped 3 bases, with 15 bases sitting between them. CDR1 is GTSNPN and CDR2 is SVGIG in the germline V gene (reference sequence). This CDR3 contains 14 residues. CDR3 DNA sequence: TGTGCCTGGAACCATGGGCCACCGGACACTGAAGCTTTCTTT. Encoded protein: CAWNHGPPDTEAFF.

This clone was detected once. The chain joins TRBV7-2 to TRBJ2-2; the D gene could be TRBD1 or TRBD2 (5 bases each). The CDR3 covers 16 residues. The germline V gene has CDR1 SGHTA and CDR2 FQGNSA. V gave up 5 bases and J gave up 1 base, with 14 bases separating them. The CDR3 loop is CASSPAGGGNTGELFF. CDR3 nucleotides: TGTGCCAGCAGCCCAGCAGGTGGGGGGAACACCGGGGAGCTGTTTTTT.

CDR3 in DNA: TGTGCCAGCAGTGCCGGGACAGGGGGCCTGTTAGCTTTCTTT. Amino acids: CASSAGTGGLLAFF. This chain links TRBV2 with TRBJ1-1, with 12 bases that match TRBD1. Unmatched junction bases numbered 7, after V lost 4 bases and J lost 10 bases. Germline CDR1 and CDR2: SNHLY and FYNNEI. The CDR3 loop spans 14 amino acids.

This rearrangement joins TRBV6-2 or TRBV6-3 to TRBJ1-5; D ambiguous. The V end was cut by 4 bases, the J end by 0 bases, with 13 bases between. Germline-derived CDR1 and CDR2 are MNHEY and SVGEGT. The CDR3 contains 16 residues. CDR3 DNA sequence: TGTGCCAGCAGTTCCAGAAGGCAGAATAGCAATCAGCCCCAGCATTTT. Residues: CASSSRRQNSNQPQHF.

The chain links TRBV7-8 to TRBJ1-2; D is undetermined. With 3 bases removed from V and 2 bases from J, the gap between germline ends came to 10 bases. Germline-derived CDR1 and CDR2 are SGHVS and FQNEAQ. The CDR3 has 14 residues. For the CDR3, the DNA is TGTGCCAGCAGCTTTAGGGATTGGAACTATGGCTACACCTTC. This sequence encodes CASSFRDWNYGYTF.

CDR3 loop: CASSPGLSYEQYF. The CDR3 DNA follows: TGTGCCAGCAGCCCGGGACTCTCCTACGAGCAGTACTTC. This sequence joins TRBV7-2 and TRBJ2-7; a possible D gene is TRBD2 (6 bases). The CDR3 covers 13 residues. Germline V CDR1 and CDR2: SGHTA, FQGNSA. V lost 5 bases and J 0 bases, leaving 8 bases between the germline ends.

The V and J genes are TRBV2 and TRBJ1-6; D is unresolved. The CDR3 covers 13 residues. The germline V gene has CDR1 SNHLY and CDR2 FYNNEI. V was pared by 8 bases and J by 9 bases, with 14 bases between. This chain's CDR3 is CASADIGSSPLHF. The CDR3 DNA reads TGTGCCAGCGCCGACATTGGGAGTTCACCCCTCCACTTT.

The chain couples TRBV9 to TRBJ1-6, with D hard to call. In germline, CDR1 is SGDLS, CDR2 YYNGEE. The CDR3 length is 16 residues. The V end was cut by 4 bases, the J end by 6 bases, with 17 bases between. CDR3: CASSTLSTAGNSPLHF. In nucleotides, the CDR3 is TGTGCCAGCAGCACCCTCTCCACCGCGGGTAATTCACCCCTCCACTTT. The whole variable domain, remainder taken from reference TRBV9 and TRBJ1-6, is DSGVTQTPKHLITATGQRVTLRCSPRSGDLSVYWYQQSLDQGLQFLIQYYNGEERAKGNILERFSAQQFPDLHSELNLSSLELGDSALYFCASSTLSTAGNSPLHFGNGTRLTVT.

V and J are TRBV4-1 and TRBJ2-1, with TRBD2 identical over 11 bases. V lost 3 bases and J lost 0; bases outside the gene matches: 4. The CDR3 loop spans 17 amino acids. Germline CDR1 and CDR2: MGHRA and YSYEKL. Written as DNA, the CDR3 is TGCGCCAGCAGCCATCCTAGCGGGAGGAGCTCCTACAATGAGCAGTTCTTC. It translates to CASSHPSGRSSYNEQFF.

The chain couples TRBV27 to TRBJ2-1; the D gene is possibly TRBD1 (6 bases). The germline V gene has CDR1 MNHEY and CDR2 SMNVEV (reference sequence). There are 12 residues in the CDR3. With 8 bases removed from V and 4 bases from J, the gap between germline ends came to 9 bases. The CDR3 loop reads CASGGQYNEQFF. CDR3 nucleotides: TGTGCCAGCGGAGGACAGTACAATGAGCAGTTCTTC.

As concerns this clone: The sample contains more than one DNA sequence encoding this CDR3. The genes are TRBV5-1 and TRBJ1-2; 7 nucleotides match TRBD1. CDR1 SGHRS and CDR2 YFSETQ come from the germline V gene. The CDR3 has 13 residues. V lost 4 bases and J lost 2; bases outside the gene matches: 2. The chain's CDR3 is CASSPGQNYGYTF. Here the CDR3 DNA reads TGCGCCAGCAGCCCGGGACAGAACTATGGCTACACCTTC. Full variable domain (rest looked up from reference TRBV5-1 and TRBJ1-2): KAGVTQTPRYLIKTRGQQVTLSCSPISGHRSVSWYQQTPGQGLQFLFEYFSETQRNKGNFPGRFSGRQFSNSRSEMNVSTLELGDSALYLCASSPGQNYGYTFGSGTRLTVV.

This rearrangement joins TRBV7-2 to TRBJ2-7, with 8 bases identical to TRBD1. V was clipped by 3 bases and J by 2 bases; unmatched bases: 6. This CDR3 contains 15 residues. The germline CDR1 and CDR2 sequences are SGHTA and FQGNSA. The CDR3 DNA reads TGTGCCAGCAGCTTCCCAGGGGGCAATGCCTACGAGCAGTACTTC. Translated: CASSFPGGNAYEQYF.